The rows below give T cell receptor beta chains drawn from one sample of a study of T cells after yellow fever vaccination. TCRdb re-called the 5' RACE reads with MiXCR, one entry per CDR3 protein. The sample consists of 120,000 or so distinct CDR3 sequences, almost 9% of them appearing once. The starting material was CD8+ T cells sorted from PBMCs, obtained on the day of the yellow fever booster vaccination. The source of these receptors is a man younger than 30 who received the YFV17D yellow fever vaccine. Both conserved end residues are trimmed from each CDR3.

j_call,v_call,cdr3_aa
TRBJ1-5,TRBV12-3/TRBV12-4,ASSPGTGGRARNQPQH
TRBJ1-1,TRBV27,ASSWERTGREAF
TRBJ1-5,TRBV6-2/TRBV6-3,ASSYVWTPLGNQPQH
TRBJ2-7,TRBV6-2/TRBV6-3,ASSYSPVMDRAYEQY
TRBJ2-7,TRBV7-8,ASSLGISYEQY
TRBJ1-4,TRBV7-9,ASSASGRANEKLF
TRBJ2-7,TRBV12-3/TRBV12-4,ASSVGSLREQY
TRBJ2-7,TRBV4-3,ASSQGPTVGYEQY
TRBJ1-6,TRBV5-6,ASSLGGTSPLH
TRBJ2-1,TRBV20-1,SASSGVGYEQF
TRBJ1-5,TRBV10-3,AISEWGPRDQPQH
TRBJ1-4,TRBV11-3,ASSLDCVDHRKNEKLF
TRBJ2-1,TRBV5-1,ASSLGTGIYNEQF
TRBJ2-7,TRBV7-8,ASGAGFNEQY
TRBJ2-7,TRBV29-1,SVVDRGSYEQY
TRBJ2-1,TRBV27,ASHSYNEQF
TRBJ2-1,TRBV29-1,SVEAPGLNEQF
TRBJ1-1,TRBV20-1,SARGDSITLNTEAF
TRBJ2-5,TRBV11-2,ASSAVLAGDETQY
TRBJ1-6,TRBV20-1,SASLGVPLH
TRBJ1-2,TRBV6-5,ASSYQGDYGYT
TRBJ2-7,TRBV20-1,SATPGPSYEQY
TRBJ2-7,TRBV5-8,ASSWGSGTGLYEQY
TRBJ1-5,TRBV20-1,SADVPGDNNQPQH
TRBJ2-1,TRBV7-8,ASSLGTYNEQF
TRBJ1-3,TRBV29-1,SVEQDSGNTIY
TRBJ2-3,TRBV7-9,ASSRSRTDLRVGDTQY
TRBJ1-5,TRBV12-3/TRBV12-4,ASRATVSNQPQH
TRBJ2-4,TRBV9,ASSPGDIQY
TRBJ1-2,TRBV4-2,ASSQAWTGYMSGYT
TRBJ2-5,TRBV7-2,ASSVPGLAGGLSRETQY
TRBJ1-2,TRBV12-3/TRBV12-4,ASSFGRGTGYT
TRBJ2-3,TRBV6-5,ASRLRGWDSHTDTQY
TRBJ2-7,TRBV20-1,SARELGQGPYEQY
TRBJ2-4,TRBV4-1,ASSQELGLLFIQY
TRBJ2-3,TRBV7-8,ASSRPTKGLAGTDTQY
TRBJ1-1,TRBV5-1,ASSLAGWNTEAF
TRBJ2-3,TRBV27,ASSSYGLLDTQY
TRBJ2-2,TRBV4-1,ASSQEFPSIGGELF
TRBJ2-1,TRBV2,ASSDPLGQSNEQF
TRBJ2-2,TRBV7-6,ASSPDARVGNTGELF
TRBJ2-3,TRBV5-7,ASSRGGWTDTQY
TRBJ1-2,TRBV4-2,ASSQDLGKWGANYGYT